The T cell receptor beta chain described here comes from a study of T cell responses to AZD1222 COVID-19 vaccine. The wider study: Both about-4-week and about-12-week second-dose recipients were combined. Study results and caveats: Spike-wide coverage was observed for vaccine-associated CD4 TCRs, with dominant responses at 160-218 and 743-854. It was only after the peak T cell response that any repertoires were sampled. The donor cohort was predominantly white British with a female majority, and clonal diversity may have been underestimated.

Germline lookup yields CDR1 SQVTM and CDR2 ANQGSEA. V gave up 4 bases and J gave up 2 bases, with 12 bases separating them. The CDR3 length is 13 residues. Worth noting for this clone: Its antigen is as yet unknown.

Sequencing was performed with immunoSEQ multiplex PCR; in TCRdb, only in-frame clones are kept and a portion is missing. The sample comprises tens of thousands of clones, approximately 84% of which are singletons, and over 15% rests with the top ten. The starting material was peripheral blood, obtained on day 0 of AZD1222 vaccination. This TCR came from an adult in good health. The chain has TRBV29-1 and TRBJ2-7, with D hard to call. CDR3 sequence: CSVVSEGTYEQYF. The CDR3 DNA is TGCAGCGTTGTTAGTGAAGGGACCTACGAGCAGTACTTC.